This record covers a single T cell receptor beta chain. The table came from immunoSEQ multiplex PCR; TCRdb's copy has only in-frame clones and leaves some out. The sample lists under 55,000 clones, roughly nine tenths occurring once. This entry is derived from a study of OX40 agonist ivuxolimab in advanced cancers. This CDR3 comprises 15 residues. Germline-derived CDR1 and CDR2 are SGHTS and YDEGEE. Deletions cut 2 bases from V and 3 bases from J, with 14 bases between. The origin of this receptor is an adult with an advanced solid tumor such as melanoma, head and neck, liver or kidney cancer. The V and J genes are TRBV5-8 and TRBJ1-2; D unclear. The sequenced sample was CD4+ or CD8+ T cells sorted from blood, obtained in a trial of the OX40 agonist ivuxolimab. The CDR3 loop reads CASSFFSLGDYGYTF. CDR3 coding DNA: TGTGCCAGCAGCTTTTTTTCGCTGGGTGACTATGGCTACACCTTC.